These T cell receptor beta chains were read from a single sample in a study of blood T cell repertoires in COVID-19. Generated by immunoSEQ multiplex PCR, the TCRdb table keeps only in-frame clones and is missing some. Seen here are 200,000 or so clones, 70% to 90% observed once, and the top ten hold 6% to 7.5%. Sequencing was done on a sample of PBMCs or T cells enriched from blood (not recorded which). These receptors were obtained from a woman aged 40 to 50 with acute COVID-19. Both conserved end residues are trimmed from each CDR3.

>TRBJ1-4|TRBV12-3/TRBV12-4
ASSFGEKLF
>TRBJ1-2|TRBV29-1
SVLQGNYGYT
>TRBJ2-6|TRBV7-2
ASSSRQGLSGANVLT
>TRBJ2-2|TRBV4-3
ASSQDGSINTGELF
>TRBJ2-7|TRBV3-1/TRBV3-2
ASSSIWDRRGNMYEQY
>TRBJ1-1|TRBV18
ASSPEADTEAF
>TRBJ1-1|TRBV14
ASSLMLYTEAF
>TRBJ1-6|TRBV6-4
ASSPLVGSSPLH
>TRBJ2-1|TRBV28
ASSLDPGTGNNEQF
>TRBJ1-3|TRBV5-4
ASSRTGSGNTIY
>TRBJ2-5|TRBV7-8
ASSPRDRGSETQY
>TRBJ2-2|TRBV7-2
ASSPFNRDSNTGELF
>TRBJ1-2|TRBV4-3
ASSQGIRTETIYGYT
>TRBJ1-2|TRBV5-4
ASSLIGGSGYT
>TRBJ1-1|TRBV27
ASSLRFQAEAF
>TRBJ1-6|TRBV3-1/TRBV3-2
ASSQGLGRQGSPLH
>TRBJ1-2|TRBV5-1
ASSSSGTGVGYT
>TRBJ2-5|TRBV7-9
ASSLAPETQY
>TRBJ1-2|TRBV9
ASTDSYYGYT
>TRBJ2-1|TRBV7-9
ASSLERYEQF
>TRBJ1-2|TRBV12-3/TRBV12-4
ATRQFYGYT
>TRBJ1-6|TRBV5-6
ASSLRGRDSPLH
>TRBJ2-7|TRBV28
ASGKEATYEQY
>TRBJ2-7|TRBV7-9
ASTESRTGGSYEQY
>TRBJ1-1|TRBV10-3
AISRGREAF
>TRBJ1-1|TRBV7-3
ASSLPGAGTEAF
>TRBJ1-2|TRBV14
ASSPMGRRGQIYT
>TRBJ2-4|TRBV24-1
ATSEHTGPGQNIQY
>TRBJ1-1|TRBV6-5
ASNKGLHWNTEAF
>TRBJ1-6|TRBV6-5
ASRRSTAENSPLH
>TRBJ2-2|TRBV5-4
ASSLELAGGPRELF
>TRBJ2-2|TRBV5-1
ASSLDPGQNTGELF
>TRBJ1-6|TRBV3-1/TRBV3-2
ASSQSDRAPSPLH
>TRBJ2-1|TRBV27
ASGPSQGYNEQF
>TRBJ2-2|TRBV24-1
ATNGGPGELF
>TRBJ2-3|TRBV27
ASSQGLDGRADTQY
>TRBJ2-5|TRBV11-2
ASSLGLAGPRETQY
>TRBJ2-7|TRBV6-2/TRBV6-3
ASSPQGSGQTSYEQY
>TRBJ1-2|TRBV6-5
ASSFPRDNGGYT
>TRBJ2-7|TRBV4-3
ASSQDLLAGSYEQY
>TRBJ1-1|TRBV4-1
ASTLTGLGNTEAF
>TRBJ1-1|TRBV10-1
ASSLDSNTEAF
>TRBJ1-5|TRBV19
ASRPQAAGSNQPQH
>TRBJ2-7|TRBV2
ASSELAELYEQY
>TRBJ2-1|TRBV11-3
AGSRGLAGAEQF
>TRBJ2-2|TRBV27
ASTPGGVPGELF